This T cell receptor beta chain was documented in a study of shared clonotypes between healthy human individuals. The study, taken as a whole, reports: Against clonotypes common to all four donors, non-shared ones had lower generation probabilities.

The CDR3 has 14 amino acids. V lost 8 bases to trimming and J lost 0 bases, with 12 bases between them. Germline V gene data show CDR1 as SNHLY and CDR2 as FYNNEI. To note about this clone: No antigen is known for it.

Clones were read by immunoSEQ multiplex PCR, and TCRdb kept only the in-frame ones, dropping some. The sample lists about 2 million clones, 95% occurring once. The gene calls are TRBV2 and TRBJ2-3; D gene unclear. Specimen: naive CD4+ T cells sorted from blood. Regarding subset: CD45RA+ positively selected. This TCR came from a man between 18 and 29 years old in good health. This chain's CDR3 is CASVKARSTDTQYF. The DNA of the CDR3 is TGTGCCAGCGTTAAAGCGCGAAGCACAGATACGCAGTATTTT.